The 28 T cell receptor beta chains below come from one sample, sequenced in a study of blood T cell repertoires in COVID-19. Profiled with immunoSEQ multiplex PCR; TCRdb holds only in-frame clones, not every one. Among 150,000 to 200,000 clones listed, nearly 90% were seen once. The material sequenced was peripheral blood. These receptors were taken from a man aged 60-69 years with active or convalescent COVID-19.

V is TRBV3-1 (or the pseudogene TRBV3-2) and J is TRBJ2-5; D perhaps matches TRBD1 (6 bases). The V end was cut by 4 bases, the J end by 2 bases, with 17 bases between. The germline V gene has CDR1 LGHDT and CDR2 YNNKEL (reference sequence). CDR3 size: 16 residues. CDR3 DNA sequence: TGTGCCAGCAGCCCCACGATCCGACAGGCGCAAGAGACCCAGTACTTC. Protein: CASSPTIRQAQETQYF.

A single count supports this clone. V and J are TRBV5-1 and TRBJ2-1; 7 positions match TRBD2. The junction had 7 bases not matched to a gene; V was cut back by 4 bases and J by 9 bases. CDR1 is SGHRS, CDR2 YFSETQ, per germline. The CDR3 spans 13 residues. CDR3 in amino acids: CASSLSGAVEQFF. For the CDR3, the DNA is TGCGCCAGCAGCCTAAGCGGGGCTGTTGAGCAGTTCTTC. The complete variable domain, with remaining parts taken from reference TRBV5-1 and TRBJ2-1, reads KAGVTQTPRYLIKTRGQQVTLSCSPISGHRSVSWYQQTPGQGLQFLFEYFSETQRNKGNFPGRFSGRQFSNSRSEMNVSTLELGDSALYLCASSLSGAVEQFFGPGTRLTVL.

The chain carries TRBV4-1 and TRBJ2-7; 7 bases fit TRBD2. V was pared by 1 base and J by 2 bases, with 5 bases of the junction left unmatched. The CDR3 covers 15 residues. Germline lookup yields CDR1 MGHRA and CDR2 YSYEKL. The CDR3 sequence: CASSQAPRGAYEQYF. The CDR3 bases are TGCGCCAGCAGCCAAGCCCCTCGGGGGGCCTACGAGCAGTACTTC.

The chain has TRBV3-1 (or the pseudogene TRBV3-2) and TRBJ1-2; D uncertain. The V gene lost 0 bases and the J gene lost 4 bases, with 6 bases spanning the gap. Per the germline V gene, CDR1 is LGHDT and CDR2 is YNNKEL (reference sequence). CDR3 length: 13 residues. The CDR3 spells CASSQEQLYGYTF. CDR3 in DNA: TGTGCCAGCAGCCAAGAACAGCTCTATGGCTACACCTTC.

Details on this clone: Germline and junction disagree at one end, which may indicate a read error. This chain joins TRBV15 and TRBJ2-7; 7 bases agree with TRBD1. Germline CDR1 reads LNHNV; CDR2 reads YYDKDF (reference sequence). CDR3 length equals 14 residues. CDR3 sequence (DNA): TGTGCCACCAGCAGAGATTTAGGTAGGGGACAGCTCAACTTC. Amino acids: CATSRDLGRGQLNF.

J is TRBJ1-1 and V is TRBV14; 8 bases match TRBD1. The CDR3 is 13 amino acids. The germline gives CDR1 SGHDN, CDR2 FVKESK. The V and J ends lost 3 bases and 6 bases, in that order; junction bases with no gene match: 3. The CDR3, as DNA: TGTGCCAGCAGCCAGTTGGACAGGGCTGAAGCTTTCTTT. Protein sequence: CASSQLDRAEAFF.

The chain recombines TRBV12-3 or TRBV12-4 with TRBJ1-2, with D hard to call. V lost 5 bases and J 3 bases, leaving 10 bases between the germline ends. This CDR3 has 13 amino acids. CDR3 DNA sequence: TGTGCCAGCAGTATAGGGCCTTACTATGGCTACACCTTC. Translated, it gives CASSIGPYYGYTF.

The chain uses TRBV7-8 and TRBJ1-6, with 8 bases identical to TRBD1. CDR1 is SGHVS and CDR2 is FQNEAQ in the germline V gene. This CDR3 comprises 16 residues. J lost 8 bases, V lost 2 bases, and 8 bases had no gene match. CDR3: CASSLISTGDYSPLHF. In DNA, the CDR3 is TGTGCCAGCAGCTTAATTTCGACAGGGGATTATTCACCCCTCCACTTT.

The gene calls are TRBV7-2 and TRBJ1-1; tentatively, D is TRBD1 (6 bases). Germline assignment: CDR1 SGHTA and CDR2 FQGNSA. The CDR3 runs 14 residues. Trimming took off 2 bases at V and 1 base at J, with 8 bases between the two ends. The CDR3 sequence is CASSLQGQNTEAFF. In DNA, the CDR3 is TGTGCCAGCAGCTTACAGGGGCAGAACACTGAAGCTTTCTTT. Looking up the rest from reference TRBV7-2 and TRBJ1-1 gives the full variable domain: GAGVSQSPSNKVTEKGKDVELRCDPISGHTALYWYRQSLGQGLEFLIYFQGNSAPDKSGLPSDRFSAERTGGSVSTLTIQRTQQEDSAVYLCASSLQGQNTEAFFGQGTRLTVV.

The chain is built from TRBV2 and TRBJ1-4; 9 positions match TRBD1. The V and J ends lost 7 bases and 8 bases, in that order; junction bases with no gene match: 14. Germline lookup yields CDR1 SNHLY and CDR2 FYNNEI. CDR3 length: 16 amino acids. CDR3 nucleotide sequence: TGTGCCAGCACCGACCAAACAGGGGGCATTGGGGAAAAACTGTTTTTT. Translating gives CASTDQTGGIGEKLFF.

V and J are TRBV19 and TRBJ1-2; D ambiguous. CDR3 length equals 15 residues. Germline CDR1 is LNHDA and CDR2 is SQIVND (reference sequence). Trimming left V 5 bases short and J 8 bases short, with 21 bases between. The CDR3 region is CASSLKTRSPQGYTF. DNA for the CDR3: TGTGCCAGTAGTTTAAAGACACGCTCTCCGCAGGGCTACACCTTC.

In nucleotides, the CDR3 is TGTGCCAGCAGCCCAACCAGGGTAGCGGGGGACAATGAGCAGTTCTTC. Protein: CASSPTRVAGDNEQFF. The chain joins TRBV3-1 (or the pseudogene TRBV3-2) to TRBJ2-1; 9 positions agree with TRBD2. The V segment lost 4 bases and the J segment 5 bases; nucleotides outside the gene matches: 9. The CDR3 length is 16 residues. CDR1 LGHDT and CDR2 YNNKEL come from the germline V gene (reference sequence).

The chain couples TRBV5-5 to TRBJ2-5; 7 nucleotides line up with TRBD2. Germline lookup yields CDR1 SGHKS and CDR2 YYEKEE (reference sequence). The ends lost 4 bases at V and 1 base at J; junction bases unmatched: 4. The CDR3 consists of 14 residues. The CDR3 protein is CASSPGGFQETQYF. The DNA for the CDR3 is TGTGCCAGCAGCCCGGGGGGTTTCCAAGAGACCCAGTACTTC.

J is TRBJ1-1 and V is TRBV6-4; 8 bases align to TRBD1. The CDR3 is 14 residues long. CDR1 and CDR2 (germline): MRHNA, SNTAGT. J gave up 5 bases and V 0 bases, and 2 bases lay outside the gene matches. CDR3 sequence (DNA): TGTGCCAGCAGTGACTCGAACAGGGGGACTGAAGCTTTCTTT. Translated, it gives CASSDSNRGTEAFF.

Notes on this clone: Other DNA sequences in this sample translate to the same CDR3. The rearrangement links TRBV6-5 to TRBJ1-2; 11 bases agree with TRBD1. The CDR3 is 15 amino acids. Trimming took 5 bases from V and 3 from J; bases not matched to a gene: 5. Germline assignment: CDR1 MNHEY and CDR2 SVGAGI. The CDR3 here is CASSHRDRGDYGYTF. The CDR3 DNA follows: TGTGCCAGCAGTCACCGGGACAGGGGGGACTATGGCTACACCTTC.

CDR3: CAWSVGLAGIVGEQFF. The CDR3, as DNA: TGTGCCTGGAGTGTTGGACTAGCGGGGATCGTGGGAGAGCAGTTCTTC. The chain combines TRBV30 with TRBJ2-1, with TRBD2 matching over 12 bases. Trimming at V came to 0 bases and at J to 10 bases, leaving 10 bases not matched to a gene. Per germline, CDR1 GTSNPN and CDR2 SVGIG (reference sequence). CDR3 length: 16 amino acids. The full variable domain, with the rest looked up from reference TRBV30 and TRBJ2-1, is SQTIHQWPATLVQPVGSPLSLECTVEGTSNPNLYWYRQAAGRGLQLLFYSVGIGQISSEVPQNLSASRPQDRQFILSSKKLLLSDSGFYLCAWSVGLAGIVGEQFFGPGTRLTVL.

The V call is TRBV5-1, the J call TRBJ1-4; D is undetermined. Trimming shortened V by 2 bases and J by 4 bases, and 6 bases separated the two germline ends. Looked up from germline, CDR1 is SGHRS and CDR2 is YFSETQ. The CDR3 is 13 residues long. CDR3 nucleotides: TGCGCCAGCAGCTTCCAGGATAATGAAAAACTGTTTTTT. Translating gives CASSFQDNEKLFF.

The CDR3 DNA follows: TGCGCCAGCAAAGACCAGGGAAGCACTGAAGCTTTCTTT. Its translation: CASKDQGSTEAFF. The chain joins TRBV5-1 to TRBJ1-1, with D maybe TRBD1 (5 bases). Looked up from germline, CDR1 is SGHRS and CDR2 is YFSETQ. The CDR3 loop spans 13 amino acids. Between the trimmed V and J ends, which lost 6 bases and 4 bases, there was a span of 13 bases.

The chain recombines TRBV7-2 with TRBJ2-2, with D maybe TRBD1 (6 bases). V was pared by 5 bases and J by 4 bases, with 14 bases between. CDR3 size: 15 residues. Germline V gene data show CDR1 as SGHTA and CDR2 as FQGNSA. Here the CDR3 reads CASSRDMTITGELFF. Here the CDR3 DNA reads TGTGCCAGCAGCCGGGACATGACCATCACCGGGGAGCTGTTTTTT.

The V gene is TRBV9, the J gene TRBJ2-3, with 9 bases identical to TRBD2. CDR3 size: 16 residues. Germline trimming cut 1 base from V and 4 bases from J; bases unmatched to any gene: 7. The germline gives CDR1 SGDLS, CDR2 YYNGEE. The CDR3 sequence is CASSVLAGARADTQYF. As DNA, the CDR3 is TGTGCCAGCAGCGTATTAGCGGGGGCCAGGGCAGATACGCAGTATTTT.

The chain recombines TRBV5-1 with TRBJ1-2, with D perhaps TRBD1 (6 bases). This CDR3 is built from 14 residues. Trimming stripped 0 bases from V and 3 bases from J, with 9 bases between. Per germline, CDR1 SGHRS and CDR2 YFSETQ. The CDR3 DNA follows: TGCGCCAGCAGCTTGGGGCCAGGGGACTATGGCTACACCTTC. It translates to CASSLGPGDYGYTF.

The gene calls are TRBV4-1 and TRBJ1-2; no definite D call. The CDR3 consists of 15 residues. The V gene's germline CDR1 is MGHRA and CDR2 YSYEKL. The ends were cut back, 4 bases at V and 6 bases at J, with 18 bases in the middle. This chain's CDR3 is CASSPRTEGLHGYTF. The CDR3 nucleotides read TGCGCCAGCAGCCCCCGTACGGAGGGTCTACATGGCTACACCTTC.

The chain combines TRBV6-4 with TRBJ1-2; 8 bases line up with TRBD1. CDR1 and CDR2 from the germline V gene are MRHNA and SNTAGT. V lost 5 bases, J lost 5 bases, and 7 bases stayed unmatched. The CDR3 totals 14 residues. The CDR3 loop reads CASSTGTGRYGYTF. The CDR3 DNA sequence: TGTGCCAGCAGTACCGGGACAGGTCGATATGGCTACACCTTC.

V and J are TRBV2 and TRBJ1-4; 7 bases are shared with TRBD1. The V segment lost 6 bases and the J segment 2 bases; nucleotides outside the gene matches: 3. CDR1 is SNHLY and CDR2 is FYNNEI in the germline V gene. The CDR3 extends over 14 amino acids. The CDR3 loop is CASRPQGTNEKLFF. As DNA, the CDR3 is TGTGCCAGCAGGCCACAGGGGACTAATGAAAAACTGTTTTTT. Supplemented by reference TRBV2 and TRBJ1-4, the full variable domain reads EPEVTQTPSHQVTQMGQEVILRCVPISNHLYFYWYRQILGQKVEFLVSFYNNEISEKSEIFDDQFSVERPDGSNFTLKIRSTKLEDSAMYFCASRPQGTNEKLFFGSGTQLSVL.

The chain links TRBV12-5 to TRBJ2-1, with 13 bases aligning to TRBD2. The CDR3 spans 19 residues. Germline trimming cut 1 base from V and 2 bases from J; bases unmatched to any gene: 8. Germline CDR1 is LGHNT and CDR2 is FRNRAP. The CDR3 sequence: CASGLALRTSGGPYNEQFF. The CDR3 DNA sequence: TGTGCTAGTGGTTTGGCCCTCAGGACTAGCGGGGGCCCCTACAATGAGCAGTTCTTC.

This chain uses TRBV11-2 with TRBJ1-6; TRBD1 might be the D (5 bases). This CDR3 spans 16 amino acids. Germline-derived CDR1 and CDR2 are SGHAT and FQNNGV. The germline V and J ends were trimmed by 1 base and 2 bases, with 9 bases remaining between them. CDR3 loop: CASSLGQGTYNSPLHF. The CDR3 DNA is TGTGCCAGCAGCTTAGGGCAGGGTACCTATAATTCACCCCTCCACTTT.

The rearrangement links TRBV18 to TRBJ1-2; 7 bases are shared with TRBD1. The CDR3 has 13 amino acids. Losses at the gene ends were 3 bases for V and 5 bases for J; bases not matched to a gene: 3. The germline V gene has CDR1 KGHSH and CDR2 LQKENI. The DNA for the CDR3 is TGTGCCAGCTCACCGCCAGGGGGATATGGCTACACCTTC. Translated, it gives CASSPPGGYGYTF.

This clone was seen only a few times. This chain uses TRBV19 with TRBJ1-3; a possible D gene is TRBD1 (5 bases). V dropped 4 bases and J dropped 0 bases, with 16 bases sitting between them. The CDR3 sequence is 17 residues long. CDR1 is LNHDA, CDR2 SQIVND, per germline (reference sequence). CDR3 in amino acids: CASSSRGAPRSGNTIYF. Written as DNA, the CDR3 is TGTGCCAGTAGTAGTAGGGGCGCCCCACGCTCTGGAAACACCATATATTTT.